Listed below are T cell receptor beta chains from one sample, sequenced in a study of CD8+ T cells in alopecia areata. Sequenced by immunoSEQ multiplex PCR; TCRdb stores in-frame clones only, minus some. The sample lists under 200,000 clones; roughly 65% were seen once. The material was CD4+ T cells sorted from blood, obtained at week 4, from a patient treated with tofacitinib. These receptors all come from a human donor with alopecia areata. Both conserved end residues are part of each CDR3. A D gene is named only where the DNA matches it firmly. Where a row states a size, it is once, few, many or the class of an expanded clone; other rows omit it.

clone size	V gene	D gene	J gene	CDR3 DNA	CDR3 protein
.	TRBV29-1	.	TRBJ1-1	TGCAGCGTTGGGACGAACACTGAAGCTTTCTTT	CSVGTNTEAFF
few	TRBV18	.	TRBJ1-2	TGTGCCAGCTCTGGCGGAGACTATGGCTACACCTTC	CASSGGDYGYTF
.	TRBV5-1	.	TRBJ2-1	TGCGCCAGCAGCGATCTAGACCATGAGCAGTTCTTC	CASSDLDHEQFF
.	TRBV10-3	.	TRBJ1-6	TGTGCCATCAGTGAGCAGGGATTGGATTCACCCCTCCACTTT	CAISEQGLDSPLHF
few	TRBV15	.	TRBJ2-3	TGTGCCACCAGCAGAGGGACAGATACGCAGTATTTT	CATSRGTDTQYF
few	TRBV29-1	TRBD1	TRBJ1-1	TGCAGCTTTGGACAGGGCGGGGAAGCTTTCTTT	CSFGQGGEAFF
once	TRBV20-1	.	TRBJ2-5	TGCAGTGCTAGGCCCCTAGAGACCCAGTACTTC	CSARPLETQYF
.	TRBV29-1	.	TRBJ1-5	TGCAGCGTTGGGCAGAATAATCAGCCCCAGCATTTT	CSVGQNNQPQHF
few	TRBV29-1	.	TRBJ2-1	TGCAGCGTTAACCCAGGGGTGGATGAGCAGTTCTTC	CSVNPGVDEQFF
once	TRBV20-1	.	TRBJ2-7	TGCAGTGCTAGATTACTCTACGAGCAGTACTTC	CSARLLYEQYF
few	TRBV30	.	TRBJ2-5	TGTGCCTGGAGTTTTGAGTTGGGGTTCGGAGAGACCCAGTACTTC	CAWSFELGFGETQYF
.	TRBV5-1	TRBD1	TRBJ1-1	TGCGCCAGCAGTCCTAGAGACAGGGTTCCTGAAGCTTTCTTT	CASSPRDRVPEAFF
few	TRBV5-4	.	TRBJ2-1	TGTGCCAGCAGCTTAGAGTACAATGAGCAGTTCTTC	CASSLEYNEQFF
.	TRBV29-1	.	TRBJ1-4	TGCAGCGCCTCGACAGGAGGGGCTGAAAAACTGTTTTTT	CSASTGGAEKLFF
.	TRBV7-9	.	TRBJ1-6	TGTGCCAGCAGCGGCCCCGGTCAGTCACCCCTCCACTTT	CASSGPGQSPLHF
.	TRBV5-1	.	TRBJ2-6	TGCGCCAGCACAGCCCTTTCGGGGGCCAACGTCCTGACTTTC	CASTALSGANVLTF
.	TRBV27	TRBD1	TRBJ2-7	TGTGCCAGCAGTACCCATCGACAGGGAAGGACTTACGAGCAGTACTTC	CASSTHRQGRTYEQYF
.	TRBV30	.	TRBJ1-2	TGTGCCTGGAGTGGAACAGGGTATCGGTATGGCTACACCTTC	CAWSGTGYRYGYTF
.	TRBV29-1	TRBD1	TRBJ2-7	TGCAGCGCAGGGGGCGATTCCTACGAGCAGTACTTC	CSAGGDSYEQYF
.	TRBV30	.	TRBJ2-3	TGTGCCTGGAGTGTACAATTAAGGGGTACGCAGTATTTT	CAWSVQLRGTQYF